Below, 20 T cell receptor beta chains from the same sample are listed, as sequenced in a study of T-cell memory formation after mild COVID-19. TCRdb redid the calling of the 5' RACE reads with MiXCR, one entry per CDR3 protein. The sample has 500,000 to 600,000 distinct CDR3 sequences, under 20% seen once. Sequenced material: PBMCs or a T cell subset sorted from them (not recorded which). The receptors were sampled from an adult woman who had mild COVID-19 (a few samples of this study predate the infection). Cell type and time point are not known.

The chain has TRBV12-3 or TRBV12-4 and TRBJ2-7; D might be TRBD1 or TRBD2, each matching 5 bases. Trimming removed 7 bases from V and 7 bases from J, with 17 bases in between. This CDR3 spans 13 amino acids. CDR3 protein: CASTLGVAQEQYF. The CDR3 DNA reads as TGTGCCAGCACCTTGGGGGTCGCTCAAGAGCAGTACTTC.

This clonotype has only a few counts. The rearrangement uses TRBV7-9 and TRBJ2-4; D is possibly TRBD2 (5 bases). V was pared by 1 base and J by 0 bases, with 19 bases between. The CDR3 has 19 amino acids. The germline V gene encodes CDR1 SEHNR and CDR2 FQNEAQ (reference sequence). The CDR3, as DNA: TGTGCCAGCAGCTTAGTACCGGTCGCTAGCCCTATAGCCAAAAACATTCAGTACTTC. This codes for CASSLVPVASPIAKNIQYF. The complete variable domain, with remaining parts taken from reference TRBV7-9 and TRBJ2-4, reads DTGVSQNPRHKITKRGQNVTFRCDPISEHNRLYWYRQTLGQGPEFLTYFQNEAQLEKSRLLSDRFSAERPKGSFSTLEIQRTEQGDSAMYLCASSLVPVASPIAKNIQYFGAGTRLSVL.

This clonotype was seen more than once but under ten times. The CDR3 nucleotides are TGTGCCAGCAGTTTGGCGGGGGCTCCCGAGAACACCTTC. This sequence encodes CASSLAGAPENTF. The V and J genes are TRBV12-3 or TRBV12-4 and TRBJ1-2, with a possible D match to TRBD1 (6 bases). V lost 3 bases and J lost 12, with 17 bases in between. This CDR3 contains 13 residues.

The table lists this clonotype with a few counts. This sequence joins TRBV30 and TRBJ2-3, with no clear D. V lost 3 bases and J 5 bases, leaving 6 bases between the germline ends. The CDR3 contains 11 residues. Germline lookup yields CDR1 GTSNPN and CDR2 SVGIG (reference sequence). The CDR3 is CAWRRGDTQYF. The CDR3 nucleotides read TGTGCCTGGAGACGTGGAGATACGCAGTATTTT.

This clonotype was observed a few times. The rearrangement links TRBV24-1 to TRBJ2-1, with 9 bases aligning to TRBD2. The CDR3 runs to 16 residues. Germline-derived CDR1 and CDR2 are KGHDR and SFDVKD. V gave up 3 bases and J gave up 5 bases; unmatched junction bases: 7. Here the CDR3 DNA reads TGTGCCACCAGTGATCAAAGCGGGAGGATACACAATGAGCAGTTCTTC. Its protein is CATSDQSGRIHNEQFF.

The rearrangement joins TRBV20-1 to TRBJ2-7; 13 bases line up with TRBD2. The CDR3 is made up of 15 amino acids. Trimming cost V 6 bases and J 7 bases; bases outside gene matches: 12. Germline V gene lookup returns CDR1 DFQATT and CDR2 SNEGSKA (reference sequence). CDR3 residues: CSAQGGLAGSPEQYF. The CDR3 nucleotides are TGCAGTGCCCAGGGGGGACTAGCGGGATCGCCTGAGCAGTACTTC.

The chain has TRBV12-3 or TRBV12-4 and TRBJ2-3; tentative D call: TRBD2 (5 bases). This CDR3 is built from 16 residues. V lost 7 bases and J lost 2, with 19 bases in between. In DNA, the CDR3 is TGTGCCAGCACCCAGGCGAGCGGCGGTATCACAGATACGCAGTATTTT. This encodes CASTQASGGITDTQYF.

The genes are TRBV20-1 and TRBJ2-7; D might be TRBD2 (5 bases). Trimming took 3 bases from V and 3 from J, leaving 15 bases between them. The CDR3 consists of 14 residues. The germline CDR1 and CDR2 sequences are DFQATT and SNEGSKA (reference sequence). The DNA of the CDR3 is TGCAGTGCTAGCCTACGGGGTCGGCACTACGAGCAGTACTTC. Amino acids: CSASLRGRHYEQYF.

This clonotype was picked up a small number of times. This sequence joins TRBV18 and TRBJ2-2; TRBD2 agrees at 13 bases. V gave up 3 bases and J gave up 4 bases; unmatched junction bases: 5. The germline gives CDR1 KGHSH, CDR2 LQKENI. This CDR3 has 17 amino acids. The CDR3 spells CASSPLGLAGVTGELFF. In DNA form, the CDR3 reads TGTGCCAGCTCACCCCTAGGACTAGCGGGAGTCACCGGGGAGCTGTTTTTT.

The rearrangement uses TRBV7-7 and TRBJ1-3; D gene ambiguous. Per the germline V gene, CDR1 is SSHAT and CDR2 is FNYEAQ (reference sequence). Trimming stripped 2 bases from V and 4 bases from J, with 3 bases between. The CDR3 runs 12 residues. CDR3 nucleotide sequence: TGTGCCAGCAGCTTACTCGGAAACACCATATATTTT. The encoded protein is CASSLLGNTIYF.

The sample holds a few counts of this clonotype. This rearrangement joins TRBV27 to TRBJ2-3; no clear D gene. CDR1 is MNHEY, CDR2 SMNVEV, per germline (reference sequence). The CDR3 totals 15 residues. The ends were cut back, 5 bases at V and 0 bases at J, with 12 bases in the middle. In DNA, the CDR3 is TGTGCCAGCAGTCCTTGGGCCCCTAGCACAGATACGCAGTATTTT. This translates into CASSPWAPSTDTQYF.

V and J are TRBV18 and TRBJ1-1; 9 nucleotides match TRBD1. J was trimmed by 0 bases and V by 2 bases; bases with no gene match: 10. The CDR3 consists of 18 residues. Germline values: CDR1 KGHSH, CDR2 LQKENI. The CDR3 nucleotides are TGTGCCAGCTCACCAATAAGTCGAACAGGGGGCATGAACACTGAAGCTTTCTTT. The encoded protein is CASSPISRTGGMNTEAFF.

This clonotype was detected only a few times. The rearrangement links TRBV29-1 to TRBJ1-2, with 11 bases matching TRBD1. Germline values: CDR1 SQVTM, CDR2 ANQGSEA. The CDR3 totals 14 residues. V was clipped by 5 bases and J by 2 bases; unmatched bases: 4. The CDR3 DNA sequence: TGCAGCGTTCGGACAGGGGGCCCGAACTATGGCTACACCTTC. Amino acid sequence: CSVRTGGPNYGYTF.

This clonotype appeared a few times. The chain joins TRBV5-1 to TRBJ1-2, with D possibly TRBD1 on 6 matching bases. Germline assignment: CDR1 SGHRS and CDR2 YFSETQ. V gave up 0 bases and J gave up 4 bases, with 13 bases separating them. The CDR3 has 15 residues. Here the CDR3 reads CASSLGGQPSYGYTF. CDR3 nucleotides: TGCGCCAGCAGCTTGGGAGGACAGCCTTCCTATGGCTACACCTTC.

This clonotype was recorded a few times. The chain is built from TRBV4-1 and TRBJ2-7; maybe TRBD2 (5 bases). From germline, CDR1 is MGHRA and CDR2 YSYEKL. V shed 0 bases and J shed 2 bases, with 17 bases lying between them. The CDR3 consists of 17 residues. The CDR3 spells CASSQDSEGLYPYEQYF. In DNA, the CDR3 is TGCGCCAGCAGCCAAGATTCTGAGGGCTTGTATCCCTACGAGCAGTACTTC.

This chain joins TRBV7-9 and TRBJ1-4; a possible D gene is TRBD1 (5 bases). The CDR3 has 15 residues. V dropped 5 bases and J dropped 8 bases, with 18 bases sitting between them. Germline lookup yields CDR1 SEHNR and CDR2 FQNEAQ (reference sequence). The DNA of the CDR3 is TGTGCCAGCAGCCCAGAAGCAGGGAGATACGAAAAACTGTTTTTT. Translation gives CASSPEAGRYEKLFF.

With regard to this clonotype: The junction differs from germline at one of its ends, possibly a read error. The rearrangement joins TRBV7-2 to TRBJ2-4, with TRBD2 matching 10 bases. Germline CDR1 is SGHTA and CDR2 is FQGNSA. The CDR3 totals 15 residues. The CDR3 DNA sequence: TGTGCCAGCAGCTTTCACCTAGCGGGAGAAGGAGGCAGGAACTTC. Amino acids: CASSFHLAGEGGRNF.

V usage is TRBV4-1 and J usage is TRBJ2-5; possible D gene TRBD1, 5 bases. Trimming shortened V by 0 bases and J by 0 bases, and 17 bases separated the two germline ends. Germline lookup yields CDR1 MGHRA and CDR2 YSYEKL. The CDR3 is made up of 18 amino acids. In DNA form, the CDR3 reads TGCGCCAGCAGCCAAGATATCGCAAGGGGCGCGTACCAAGAGACCCAGTACTTC. Translated: CASSQDIARGAYQETQYF.

This clonotype was observed once. This chain uses TRBV20-1 with TRBJ1-2; no definite D call. The CDR3 contains 14 residues. Germline CDR1 and CDR2: DFQATT and SNEGSKA (reference sequence). Between the trimmed V and J ends, which lost 1 base and 1 base, there was a span of 10 bases. The CDR3 DNA reads TGCAGTGCTAGAGTAACGGGGAATAACTATGGCTACACCTTC. It yields the protein CSARVTGNNYGYTF.

This clonotype was observed a handful of times. The gene calls are TRBV7-2 and TRBJ1-2, with a tentative D call TRBD1 (6 bases). Germline CDR1 SGHTA, CDR2 FQGNSA. This CDR3 is 13 amino acids long. V dropped 5 bases and J dropped 4 bases, with 11 bases sitting between them. The CDR3 DNA reads TGTGCCAGCAGCACAAGACAGGTCTATGGCTACACCTTC. Translation gives CASSTRQVYGYTF.